The 26 T cell receptor beta chains below all came from one sample that was sequenced in a study of cytomegalovirus exposure and HLA in healthy donors. Here immunoSEQ multiplex PCR was the method, and the copy in TCRdb shows in-frame clones only, minus some. The sample has 55,000 to 80,000 clones; around 95% are singletons. Specimen: PBMCs. The receptor source for this set is a woman under 30 in good health and CMV-seropositive.

The V gene is TRBV29-1, the J gene TRBJ2-1; 9 bases are a match to TRBD2. The germline V gene has CDR1 SQVTM and CDR2 ANQGSEA. The V gene end was trimmed by 3 bases and the J gene end by 0 bases; junction bases not matched to a gene: 3. CDR3 length: 15 amino acids. For the CDR3, the DNA is TGCAGCGTTGAGGGGCGGGAGGGCTCCTACAATGAGCAGTTCTTC. Amino acids: CSVEGREGSYNEQFF.

The V gene is TRBV9, the J gene TRBJ2-7, with 10 bases identical to TRBD2. V was clipped by 0 bases and J by 3 bases; unmatched bases: 3. The CDR3 runs to 15 residues. CDR1 is SGDLS, CDR2 YYNGEE, per germline. CDR3 residues: CASSVGASGSYEQYF. In nucleotides, the CDR3 is TGTGCCAGCAGCGTAGGTGCTAGCGGGAGCTACGAGCAGTACTTC. Filled out from reference TRBV9 and TRBJ2-7, the complete variable domain reads DSGVTQTPKHLITATGQRVTLRCSPRSGDLSVYWYQQSLDQGLQFLIQYYNGEERAKGNILERFSAQQFPDLHSELNLSSLELGDSALYFCASSVGASGSYEQYFGPGTRLTVT.

This chain uses TRBV28 with TRBJ2-3; unclear D gene. Germline V gene data show CDR1 as MDHEN and CDR2 as SYDVKM. This CDR3 is built from 11 residues. V shed 5 bases and J shed 4 bases, with 4 bases lying between them. Written as DNA, the CDR3 is TGTGCCAGCAGTCCAGCAGATACGCAGTATTTT. Protein: CASSPADTQYF.

V gene TRBV27 combines with J gene TRBJ2-7, with TRBD2 matching 9 bases. The trim removed 7 bases at V and 4 bases at J, leaving 8 bases unmatched. CDR3 length: 14 residues. Looked up from germline, CDR1 is MNHEY and CDR2 is SMNVEV (reference sequence). CDR3 sequence reads: CASKASGTNYEQYF. CDR3 DNA: TGTGCCAGCAAAGCTAGCGGGACAAATTACGAGCAGTACTTC.

The chain employs TRBV29-1 and TRBJ1-2; D possibly corresponds to TRBD1 (6 bases). V lost 1 base, J lost 4 bases, and 22 bases lay in between. Germline loops: CDR1 SQVTM, CDR2 ANQGSEA. The length of the CDR3 is 17 residues. CDR3 sequence: CSVEGTASTAGRYGYTF. In DNA, the CDR3 is TGCAGCGTTGAAGGGACAGCTTCCACCGCTGGACGCTATGGCTACACCTTC. The whole variable domain, remainder taken from reference TRBV29-1 and TRBJ1-2, is SAVISQKPSRDICQRGTSLTIQCQVDSQVTMMFWYRQQPGQSLTLIATANQGSEATYESGFVIDKFPISRPNLTFSTLTVSNMSPEDSSIYLCSVEGTASTAGRYGYTFGSGTRLTVV.

The chain employs TRBV2 and TRBJ2-2, with a possible D match to TRBD2 (6 bases). CDR1 is SNHLY, CDR2 FYNNEI, per germline. The CDR3 runs to 14 residues. Trimming took 8 bases from V and 0 from J, leaving 10 bases between them. CDR3 nucleotide sequence: TGTGCCAGCCTGGGACTTTCGAACACCGGGGAGCTGTTTTTT. It translates to CASLGLSNTGELFF.

CDR3 region: CASSPGLAGVTDTQYF. The CDR3 bases are TGTGCCAGCAGCCCTGGACTAGCGGGAGTCACAGATACGCAGTATTTT. This rearrangement joins TRBV7-2 to TRBJ2-3; TRBD2 matches 13 bases. Per germline, CDR1 SGHTA and CDR2 FQGNSA. The ends lost 5 bases at V and 2 bases at J; junction bases unmatched: 4. There are 16 residues in the CDR3.

This clone showed up just once. The gene calls are TRBV5-1 and TRBJ2-5; the match to TRBD2 covers 7 bases. The CDR3 is made up of 14 amino acids. J lost 4 bases, V lost 3 bases, and 6 bases had no gene match. Germline V gene lookup returns CDR1 SGHRS and CDR2 YFSETQ. The CDR3, as DNA: TGCGCCAGCAGCTCCGGGTCGGGAGGAGAGACCCAGTACTTC. Protein sequence: CASSSGSGGETQYF.

The chain couples TRBV2 to TRBJ2-2, with TRBD1 as a possible D gene (5 bases). The V gene lost 4 bases and the J gene lost 4 bases, with 13 bases spanning the gap. From germline, CDR1 is SNHLY and CDR2 FYNNEI. This CDR3 contains 15 residues. CDR3: CASSVLDSLTGELFF. In nucleotides, the CDR3 is TGTGCCAGCAGTGTCCTCGACAGTCTCACCGGGGAGCTGTTTTTT.

The CDR3 loop is CASSAVFSTDTQYF. The CDR3 DNA reads TGTGCCAGCAGTGCAGTCTTTAGCACAGATACGCAGTATTTT. The chain employs TRBV6-1 and TRBJ2-3; D remains unclear. The CDR3 is 14 residues long. V was trimmed by 4 bases and J by 0 bases, leaving 8 bases between them. Germline loops: CDR1 MNHNS, CDR2 SASEGT.

V usage is TRBV28 and J usage is TRBJ1-3, with D possibly being TRBD1 (5 bases). The germline V gene encodes CDR1 MDHEN and CDR2 SYDVKM. V was clipped by 3 bases and J by 8 bases, with 14 bases between them. This CDR3 spans 14 amino acids. DNA of the CDR3: TGTGCCAGCAGTTTTCAGGGTACTGTGGACACCATATATTTT. Translated, it gives CASSFQGTVDTIYF. Looking up the rest from reference TRBV28 and TRBJ1-3 gives the full variable domain: DVKVTQSSRYLVKRTGEKVFLECVQDMDHENMFWYRQDPGLGLRLIYFSYDVKMKEKGDIPEGYSVSREKKERFSLILESASTNQTSMYLCASSFQGTVDTIYFGEGSWLTVV.

The rearrangement joins TRBV7-6 to TRBJ2-7; D may be TRBD2 (5 bases). The CDR3 sequence is 15 residues long. Between the trimmed V and J ends, which lost 4 bases and 4 bases, there was a span of 17 bases. Germline values: CDR1 SGHVS, CDR2 FNYEAQ. The CDR3 spells CASSSGGGSNYEQYF. CDR3 coding DNA: TGTGCCAGCAGCTCCGGAGGCGGCAGCAATTACGAGCAGTACTTC. Complete variable domain (other parts from reference TRBV7-6 and TRBJ2-7): GAGVSQSPRYKVTKRGQDVALRCDPISGHVSLYWYRQALGQGPEFLTYFNYEAQQDKSGLPNDRFSAERPEGSISTLTIQRTEQRDSAMYRCASSSGGGSNYEQYFGPGTRLTVT.

CDR3 sequence (DNA): TGTGCCTGGAGTGGGACTAGCGGCAACTACGAGCAGTACTTC. This encodes CAWSGTSGNYEQYF. The V and J genes are TRBV30 and TRBJ2-7; 10 nucleotides match TRBD2. CDR3 length: 14 residues. Germline-derived CDR1 and CDR2 are GTSNPN and SVGIG (reference sequence). V gave up 1 base and J gave up 3 bases; unmatched junction bases: 3.

V and J are TRBV2 and TRBJ2-1, with TRBD2 matching over 11 bases. The germline V gene encodes CDR1 SNHLY and CDR2 FYNNEI. V gave up 8 bases and J gave up 4 bases; unmatched junction bases: 16. The CDR3 loop spans 18 amino acids. As DNA, the CDR3 is TGTGCCAGCGAGGGGAGCCAGCCGGGACTAGCGGCGTACAATGAGCAGTTCTTC. This codes for CASEGSQPGLAAYNEQFF.

This chain connects TRBV7-9 to TRBJ1-6, with 8 positions matching TRBD1. This CDR3 comprises 14 residues. The germline V gene has CDR1 SEHNR and CDR2 FQNEAQ (reference sequence). The V and J ends lost 7 bases and 7 bases, in that order; junction bases with no gene match: 6. The DNA for the CDR3 is TGTGCCAGCACCCCGGGACAGGAAAATTCACCCCTCCACTTT. Protein sequence: CASTPGQENSPLHF.

The chain is built from TRBV27 and TRBJ2-1, with D uncertain. V was trimmed by 6 bases and J by 5 bases, leaving 11 bases between them. The CDR3 sequence is 13 residues long. CDR1 and CDR2 (germline): MNHEY, SMNVEV (reference sequence). The CDR3 reads CASRMERHNEQFF. CDR3 DNA sequence: TGTGCCAGCAGGATGGAGCGCCACAATGAGCAGTTCTTC.

The chain carries TRBV2 and TRBJ1-5; 7 bases fit TRBD1. The CDR3 covers 14 residues. Germline V lookup: CDR1 SNHLY, CDR2 FYNNEI. J was trimmed by 6 bases and V by 9 bases; bases with no gene match: 11. The CDR3 nucleotides are TGTGCCAGTCAGACAGGGATCAGTTCTCAGCCCCAGCATTTT. It translates to CASQTGISSQPQHF.

The chain links TRBV27 to TRBJ1-1, with TRBD1 matching 7 bases. The germline V gene encodes CDR1 MNHEY and CDR2 SMNVEV (reference sequence). V lost 6 bases, J lost 2 bases, and 6 bases stayed unmatched. This CDR3 is built from 14 residues. The CDR3 loop is CASSPGTVNTEAFF. Here the CDR3 DNA reads TGTGCCAGCAGCCCCGGGACAGTTAACACTGAAGCTTTCTTT.

The gene calls are TRBV5-1 and TRBJ1-1; no firm D call. V dropped 0 bases and J dropped 5 bases, with 14 bases sitting between them. This CDR3 is 15 amino acids long. From germline, CDR1 is SGHRS and CDR2 YFSETQ. CDR3 in amino acids: CASSLGQLLPTEAFF. The DNA for the CDR3 is TGCGCCAGCAGCTTGGGTCAGCTACTACCGACTGAAGCTTTCTTT.

This chain uses TRBV15 with TRBJ2-7; the match to TRBD2 covers 9 bases. Germline-derived CDR1 and CDR2 are LNHNV and YYDKDF (reference sequence). The length of the CDR3 is 15 residues. Losses at the gene ends were 0 bases for V and 4 bases for J; bases not matched to a gene: 4. The CDR3 DNA sequence: TGTGCCACCAGCAGAGATAGGCGGGGGGGTTACGAGCAGTACTTC. Translating it yields CATSRDRRGGYEQYF.

V usage is TRBV2 and J usage is TRBJ2-1, with D possibly being TRBD1 (6 bases). The germline V gene encodes CDR1 SNHLY and CDR2 FYNNEI. This CDR3 region has 15 residues. V was trimmed by 8 bases and J by 2 bases, leaving 16 bases between them. The CDR3 reads CASVAGELTYNEQFF. CDR3 sequence (DNA): TGTGCCAGCGTAGCAGGGGAGTTGACCTACAATGAGCAGTTCTTC.

The chain uses TRBV5-8 and TRBJ1-6; TRBD1 is a possible D gene (5 bases). Germline CDR1 and CDR2: SGHTS and YDEGEE. This CDR3 is 17 amino acids long. Trimming took 5 bases from V and 14 from J, leaving 29 bases between them. The CDR3 loop is CASRAGPEDPSHRSLHF. DNA of the CDR3: TGTGCCAGCAGAGCGGGACCGGAAGACCCGTCCCATCGGTCCCTCCACTTT.

The genes are TRBV28 and TRBJ2-1; tentative D call: TRBD1 (6 bases). Germline lookup yields CDR1 MDHEN and CDR2 SYDVKM. The CDR3 is 14 amino acids. V lost 8 bases to trimming and J lost 3 bases, with 14 bases between them. The CDR3 DNA is TGTGCCAGCGTACACAGGGAGTTCTACAATGAGCAGTTCTTC. Residues: CASVHREFYNEQFF.

The chain uses TRBV19 and TRBJ1-1; TRBD1 agrees at 9 bases. This CDR3 is built from 14 residues. Trimming removed 6 bases from V and 8 bases from J; junction bases left unmatched: 10. CDR1 and CDR2 (germline): LNHDA, SQIVND (reference sequence). The CDR3: CASSIYRGRGEAFF. The CDR3 nucleotides are TGTGCCAGTAGCATATACAGGGGGCGTGGAGAAGCTTTCTTT.

This clone was counted once. V is TRBV28 and J is TRBJ2-7; D remains ambiguous. Germline V gene data show CDR1 as MDHEN and CDR2 as SYDVKM. Trimming left V 4 bases short and J 5 bases short, with 9 bases between. The length of the CDR3 is 12 residues. The CDR3 sequence is CASSSIRNEQYF. CDR3 in DNA: TGTGCCAGCAGTTCGATCAGAAACGAGCAGTACTTC.

The chain uses TRBV30 and TRBJ2-1; TRBD2 matches 10 bases. The germline gives CDR1 GTSNPN, CDR2 SVGIG (reference sequence). This CDR3 has 15 amino acids. V shed 3 bases and J 2 bases; nucleotides not matched to a gene: 4. The CDR3 coding sequence is TGTGCCTGGAGCCCTCTAGCGGGGGCCTACAATGAGCAGTTCTTC. It codes for CAWSPLAGAYNEQFF.